The T cell receptor (beta chain) described here comes from a study of response to subunit inactivated influenza vaccine. The CDR3 length is 17 residues. The germline V gene has CDR1 SGDLS and CDR2 YYNGEE. V shed 0 bases and J 0 bases; nucleotides not matched to a gene: 6. TCRdb called the RT-PCR reads again in MiXCR, with one record for every CDR3 protein. The sample has hundreds of thousands of distinct CDR3 sequences; 18% are singletons. Study-level results: It was the authors' suggestion that each seasonal influenza vaccination recruits few new T cells.

This clonotype was picked up one time. Its target is unknown. The source is a man aged 50 to 59 who received an inactivated influenza vaccine. This chain links TRBV9 with TRBJ2-4, with TRBD2 identical over 7 bases. The sequenced sample was PBMCs from blood, obtained 5 to 6 days after vaccination. CDR3 loop: CASSVVRRELAKNIQYF. CDR3 in DNA: TGTGCCAGCAGCGTAGTAAGGCGGGAGCTAGCCAAAAACATTCAGTACTTC.